The 27 T cell receptor beta chains listed next were all sequenced from one sample in a study of early T cells in non-severe SARS-CoV-2 infection. TCRdb called the 5' RACE reads again in MiXCR, with one record for every CDR3 protein. The sample yields nearly 95,000 distinct CDR3 sequences, approximately 17% seen once. Sequenced here: whole blood, sampled at baseline. These receptors all come from an adult who was a healthcare worker with PCR-confirmed SARS-CoV-2 infection or an uninfected control (not recorded which).

The rearrangement joins TRBV11-3 to TRBJ2-5; TRBD2 matches at 8 bases. Germline trimming cut 1 base from V and 3 bases from J; bases unmatched to any gene: 4. The CDR3 sequence is 15 residues long. Germline V CDR1 and CDR2: SGHNT, YENEEA. CDR3 sequence (DNA): TGTGCCAGCAGCTTAGGCGTAGCGGGGAAAGAGACCCAGTACTTC. Amino acid sequence: CASSLGVAGKETQYF.

This clonotype was found many times. This chain uses TRBV9 with TRBJ2-2; D gene uncertain. The CDR3 is 15 amino acids. Germline V gene lookup returns CDR1 SGDLS and CDR2 YYNGEE. Trimming removed 1 base at V and 0 bases at J, with 7 bases between. The CDR3 nucleotides are TGTGCCAGCAGCGTAACGGCAACGAACACCGGGGAGCTGTTTTTT. Its translation is CASSVTATNTGELFF.

Many counts were recorded for this clonotype. This rearrangement joins TRBV7-9 to TRBJ2-1, with D perhaps assigned TRBD1 or TRBD2 (5 bases each). The ends were cut back, 6 bases at V and 10 bases at J, with 13 bases in the middle. Per germline, CDR1 SEHNR and CDR2 FQNEAQ (reference sequence). This CDR3 comprises 12 residues. CDR3 nucleotide sequence: TGTGCCAGCAGGACAAGGGGACCCGAGCAGTTCTTC. The encoded protein is CASRTRGPEQFF.

The rearrangement joins TRBV5-1 to TRBJ1-5; tentative D call: TRBD1 (5 bases). The CDR3 totals 15 residues. V gave up 0 bases and J gave up 3 bases, with 10 bases separating them. Germline values: CDR1 SGHRS, CDR2 YFSETQ. The CDR3 DNA is TGCGCCAGCAGCTTGGAGGCAGGGCTCAATCAGCCCCAGCATTTT. Encoded protein: CASSLEAGLNQPQHF. The variable domain in full, with the rest retrieved from reference TRBV5-1 and TRBJ1-5, is KAGVTQTPRYLIKTRGQQVTLSCSPISGHRSVSWYQQTPGQGLQFLFEYFSETQRNKGNFPGRFSGRQFSNSRSEMNVSTLELGDSALYLCASSLEAGLNQPQHFGDGTRLSIL.

This rearrangement joins TRBV20-1 to TRBJ2-1; D is perhaps TRBD2 (5 bases). Germline V lookup: CDR1 DFQATT, CDR2 SNEGSKA (reference sequence). Trimming shortened V by 0 bases and J by 6 bases, and 12 bases separated the two germline ends. This CDR3 contains 14 residues. The CDR3 DNA reads TGCAGTGCTAGAGATCTTACTAGTTTCAATGAGCAGTTCTTC. It encodes CSARDLTSFNEQFF.

This clonotype was counted at least ten times. Here the CDR3 DNA reads TGCAGTGCTTCCTATTCCTACGAGCAGTACTTC. This encodes CSASYSYEQYF. The rearrangement links TRBV20-1 to TRBJ2-7, with no clear D. CDR3 length: 11 residues. Looked up from germline, CDR1 is DFQATT and CDR2 is SNEGSKA (reference sequence). Trimming removed 5 bases at V and 1 base at J, with 6 bases between.

This clonotype came up many times. The chain combines TRBV2 with TRBJ1-6; possibly TRBD1 for D (5 bases). Trimming took off 5 bases at V and 8 bases at J, with 10 bases between the two ends. Germline V gives CDR1 SNHLY, CDR2 FYNNEI. The CDR3 is made up of 13 amino acids. CDR3 nucleotide sequence: TGTGCCAGCAGTACTCAGGGACATTCACCCCTCCACTTT. Amino acid sequence: CASSTQGHSPLHF.

This clonotype appeared many times. The chain carries TRBV5-6 and TRBJ2-1; TRBD2 might be the D (5 bases). Germline values: CDR1 SGHDT, CDR2 YYEEEE. V was shortened by 5 bases and J by 5 bases, with 14 bases between the two germline ends. The CDR3 has 14 amino acids. The CDR3 DNA reads TGTGCCAGCAGGAGGGTAGGATTTGACAATGAGCAGTTCTTC. This codes for CASRRVGFDNEQFF. The full variable domain, with the rest looked up from reference TRBV5-6 and TRBJ2-1, is DAGVTQSPTHLIKTRGQQVTLRCSPKSGHDTVSWYQQALGQGPQFIFQYYEEEERQRGNFPDRFSGHQFPNYSSELNVNALLLGDSALYLCASRRVGFDNEQFFGPGTRLTVL.

This clonotype was seen repeatedly, ten times or more. CDR3 bases: TGTGCCAGCAGCGCGACGACGGGAAACACTGAAGCTTTCTTT. This translates into CASSATTGNTEAFF. This chain connects TRBV7-9 to TRBJ1-1; no definite D call. This CDR3 has 14 residues. The V end was cut by 5 bases, the J end by 2 bases, with 12 bases between. In germline, CDR1 is SEHNR, CDR2 FQNEAQ (reference sequence).

This clonotype was recorded many times. The rearrangement joins TRBV7-3 to TRBJ2-2; no firm D call. There are 12 residues in the CDR3. V was cut by 6 bases and J by 6 bases, with 8 bases left in between. Germline lookup yields CDR1 SGHTA and CDR2 FQGTGA. CDR3 coding DNA: TGTGCCAGCAGTATGACTCCCGGGGAGCTGTTTTTT. Translated: CASSMTPGELFF.

The chain joins TRBV29-1 to TRBJ2-7, with TRBD2 identical over 10 bases. CDR3 length: 13 amino acids. CDR1 is SQVTM, CDR2 ANQGSEA, per germline. The J segment lost 5 bases and the V segment lost 6 bases, leaving 7 bases of the junction unmatched. Written as DNA, the CDR3 is TGCAGCGTCGCCGGGACTAGCGTAAACGAGCAGTACTTC. Amino acids: CSVAGTSVNEQYF.

In its sample, this clonotype was seen many times. The chain has TRBV5-1 and TRBJ2-1, with 12 bases fitting TRBD2. The ends lost 3 bases at V and 2 bases at J; junction bases unmatched: 3. Germline lookup yields CDR1 SGHRS and CDR2 YFSETQ. The CDR3 contains 16 residues. The CDR3 protein is CASSWGTSGPYNEQFF. The CDR3 nucleotides read TGCGCCAGCAGCTGGGGGACTAGCGGGCCCTACAATGAGCAGTTCTTC.

This clonotype was seen ten or more times. The chain uses TRBV6-5 and TRBJ2-1, with 13 bases identical to TRBD2. Looked up from germline, CDR1 is MNHEY and CDR2 is SVGAGI. This CDR3 has 14 amino acids. The ends lost 8 bases at V and 7 bases at J; junction bases unmatched: 5. The CDR3 region is CASVGGLAGNEQFF. CDR3 DNA sequence: TGTGCCAGCGTTGGGGGACTAGCGGGGAATGAGCAGTTCTTC.

This clonotype was recorded at least ten times. The rearrangement links TRBV6-5 to TRBJ1-3; the D gene is possibly TRBD1 (5 bases). The V end was cut by 3 bases, the J end by 2 bases, with 11 bases between. The germline CDR1 and CDR2 sequences are MNHEY and SVGAGI. This CDR3 has 15 amino acids. The CDR3 loop is CASSYTGRTGNTIYF. As DNA, the CDR3 is TGTGCCAGCAGTTATACAGGTCGTACTGGAAACACCATATATTTT.

J is TRBJ2-7 and V is TRBV12-3 or TRBV12-4, with D unresolved. Trimming shortened V by 7 bases and J by 3 bases, and 16 bases separated the two germline ends. The CDR3 length is 14 residues. The CDR3 bases are TGTGCCAGCACATCTCCCTCCGTCGGCTACGAGCAGTACTTC. This sequence encodes CASTSPSVGYEQYF.

V usage is TRBV9 and J usage is TRBJ2-3; 10 bases line up with TRBD2. With 3 bases clipped from V and 4 bases from J, the junction kept 11 bases outside the gene matches. The germline gives CDR1 SGDLS, CDR2 YYNGEE. The CDR3 length is 17 residues. The DNA of the CDR3 is TGTGCCAGCAGCGGAGCCGGGACTAGCGTCGGAGCAGATACGCAGTATTTT. Protein product: CASSGAGTSVGADTQYF.

This clonotype has only a few counts. J is TRBJ2-2 and V is TRBV19; D gene uncertain. V was shortened by 5 bases and J by 3 bases, with 7 bases between the two germline ends. Germline V gene sequence: CDR1 LNHDA, CDR2 SQIVND (reference sequence). The CDR3 length is 13 residues. The CDR3 DNA reads as TGTGCCAGTAGTCCTATATACACCGGGGAGCTGTTTTTT. Translated, it gives CASSPIYTGELFF. Together with reference TRBV19 and TRBJ2-2, the CDR3 gives the full variable domain: DGGITQSPKYLFRKEGQNVTLSCEQNLNHDAMYWYRQDPGQGLRLIYYSQIVNDFQKGDIAEGYSVSREKKESFPLTVTSAQKNPTAFYLCASSPIYTGELFFGEGSRLTVL.

The V and J genes are TRBV7-8 and TRBJ1-1; the D is unclear. The germline gives CDR1 SGHVS, CDR2 FQNEAQ. This CDR3 has 14 residues. Trimming took off 1 base at V and 5 bases at J, with 11 bases between the two ends. The CDR3 here is CASSLVTGFTEAFF. The CDR3 nucleotides are TGTGCCAGCAGCTTAGTAACGGGGTTTACTGAAGCTTTCTTT.

The chain carries TRBV19 and TRBJ1-6; tentatively, D is TRBD1 (6 bases). Trimming removed 4 bases at V and 6 bases at J, with 13 bases between. This CDR3 is 15 amino acids long. Per germline, CDR1 LNHDA and CDR2 SQIVND (reference sequence). For the CDR3, the DNA is TGTGCCAGTAGTAGATCACAGGGAGGTAATTCACCCCTCCACTTT. This codes for CASSRSQGGNSPLHF.

This clonotype has more than one count but fewer than ten. The chain has TRBV7-9 and TRBJ1-1, with D perhaps TRBD1 (6 bases). Trimming removed 3 bases at V and 7 bases at J, with 12 bases between. CDR3 length equals 13 residues. Germline values: CDR1 SEHNR, CDR2 FQNEAQ (reference sequence). CDR3 DNA: TGTGCCAGCAGCTTGGGTACAGGGCTTGAAGCTTTCTTT. Amino acid sequence: CASSLGTGLEAFF.

This clonotype was found once. The chain joins TRBV6-1 to TRBJ2-7; D gene ambiguous. Germline V gives CDR1 MNHNS, CDR2 SASEGT. V shed 4 bases and J shed 1 base, with 5 bases lying between them. The CDR3 has 12 amino acids. The CDR3 sequence: CASSVVSYEQYF. CDR3 in DNA: TGTGCCAGCAGTGTAGTTTCCTACGAGCAGTACTTC.

The CDR3 DNA follows: TGCGCCAGCAGCTTGGTCGGGAGCCTCACCTACGAGCAGTACTTC. Its translation is CASSLVGSLTYEQYF. The chain has TRBV5-1 and TRBJ2-7; D might be TRBD2 (6 bases). The CDR3 is 15 residues long. V was pared by 0 bases and J by 2 bases, with 12 bases between. Germline CDR1 reads SGHRS; CDR2 reads YFSETQ.

The rearrangement links TRBV12-3 or TRBV12-4 to TRBJ1-4, with a weak D call TRBD1 (5 bases). The ends were cut back, 5 bases at V and 0 bases at J, with 13 bases in the middle. The CDR3 extends over 16 amino acids. The CDR3: CASSHGTAATNEKLFF. CDR3 DNA sequence: TGTGCCAGCAGTCACGGGACCGCTGCAACTAATGAAAAACTGTTTTTT.

The genes are TRBV28 and TRBJ2-6; tentative D call: TRBD1 (5 bases). The V end lost 5 bases, the J end lost 0 bases, and 8 bases lay between the germline ends. Germline assignment: CDR1 MDHEN and CDR2 SYDVKM. CDR3 size: 15 residues. The CDR3: CASSHTGSGANVLTF. The CDR3 DNA sequence: TGTGCCAGCAGTCATACAGGCTCTGGGGCCAACGTCCTGACTTTC.

The V call is TRBV11-2, the J call TRBJ2-7, with 9 bases aligning to TRBD2. CDR1 and CDR2 (germline): SGHAT, FQNNGV. The CDR3 has 15 amino acids. The V segment lost 5 bases and the J segment 2 bases; nucleotides outside the gene matches: 7. Here the CDR3 reads CASSATSGRTYEQYF. In nucleotides, the CDR3 is TGTGCCAGCAGCGCCACTAGCGGGCGGACCTACGAGCAGTACTTC.

This chain joins TRBV6-1 and TRBJ2-7; 9 nucleotides match TRBD1. V lost 11 bases, J lost 4 bases, and 15 bases stayed unmatched. The length of the CDR3 is 15 residues. Germline V lookup: CDR1 MNHNS, CDR2 SASEGT. The CDR3 loop reads CAGAIGTGYSYEQYF. Here the CDR3 DNA reads TGTGCCGGAGCGATAGGGACAGGGTATTCTTACGAGCAGTACTTC.

This sequence joins TRBV11-1 and TRBJ2-1; D remains unclear. This CDR3 is 16 amino acids long. Germline CDR1 and CDR2: SGHAT and FQDESV (reference sequence). V was cut by 1 base and J by 1 base, with 11 bases left in between. The CDR3 spells CASSLVKGPSYNEQFF. In nucleotides, the CDR3 is TGTGCCAGCAGCTTAGTTAAGGGCCCATCCTACAATGAGCAGTTCTTC.